The table lists the clone carrying this T cell receptor beta chain with a count of one. Its antigen remains unknown. TCRdb keeps only in-frame clones here, not all; method: immunoSEQ multiplex PCR. The table lists approximately 67,000 clones, approximately 83% of them singletons. Germline CDR1 and CDR2: MNHEY and SVGAGI. The V and J ends lost 7 bases and 1 base respectively, with 14 bases between them. This CDR3 region has 14 residues. This entry is derived from a study of radiotherapy plus CTLA-4 blockade in lung cancer. Study information: Among enrolled patients, about 18% responded and less than 40% achieved disease control.

The study, taken as a whole, reports: Reportedly, early blood T cell clone dynamics best predicted response, with interferon-beta.

The chain joins TRBV6-5 to TRBJ2-7; the D gene is possibly TRBD2 (6 bases). The specimen was peripheral blood, collected from a patient treated with radiotherapy plus ipilimumab. This sequence was found in a human donor with non-small cell lung cancer who had a partial response to radiotherapy plus ipilimumab. CDR3 DNA sequence: TGTGCCAGCAACCCCGGGACTGGGTCCTACGAGCAGTACTTC. It yields the protein CASNPGTGSYEQYF.